These 24 T cell receptor beta chains share one sample of origin, sequenced in a study of lymphopenia after photon versus proton radiotherapy. Generated by immunoSEQ multiplex PCR, the TCRdb table keeps only in-frame clones and is missing some. The sample shows approximately 30,000 clones, approximately 93% of them seen only once. This material consisted of peripheral blood, taken from a patient treated with photon-based radiotherapy. These TCRs come from a woman between 45 and 65 years old with cholangiocarcinoma.

This rearrangement joins TRBV7-2 to TRBJ2-1; TRBD1 is a possible D gene (6 bases). The CDR3 sequence is 18 residues long. CDR1 and CDR2 from the germline V gene are SGHTA and FQGNSA. The V end lost 1 base, the J end lost 0 bases, and 16 bases lay between the germline ends. CDR3 DNA: TGTGCCAGCAGCTTAGGGGGGCGGGTCCTCAGCTCCTACAATGAGCAGTTCTTC. Its protein product is CASSLGGRVLSSYNEQFF.

The rearrangement uses TRBV6-1 and TRBJ1-2; D possibly corresponds to TRBD1 (6 bases). Germline assignment: CDR1 MNHNS and CDR2 SASEGT. The CDR3 sequence is 13 residues long. V was trimmed by 10 bases and J by 4 bases, leaving 16 bases between them. CDR3 loop: CAKGEEGGYGYTF. CDR3 DNA: TGTGCCAAGGGGGAGGAAGGGGGCTATGGCTACACCTTC.

This sequence joins TRBV19 and TRBJ1-1, with D tentatively TRBD1 (5 bases). Germline V lookup: CDR1 LNHDA, CDR2 SQIVND (reference sequence). V was clipped by 8 bases and J by 6 bases, with 16 bases between them. The CDR3 has 13 amino acids. In DNA, the CDR3 is TGTGCCAGTTCCCCCCCTGGGACCGCTGAAGCTTTCTTT. This encodes CASSPPGTAEAFF. The variable domain in full, completed from reference TRBV19 and TRBJ1-1, reads DGGITQSPKYLFRKEGQNVTLSCEQNLNHDAMYWYRQDPGQGLRLIYYSQIVNDFQKGDIAEGYSVSREKKESFPLTVTSAQKNPTAFYLCASSPPGTAEAFFGQGTRLTVV.

This clone was picked up one time. The DNA of the CDR3 is TGTGCCAGCAGCCCTCGGGGGTATACGCAGTATTTT. Translated, it gives CASSPRGYTQYF. The chain uses TRBV14 and TRBJ2-3, with D possibly matching TRBD2 (6 bases). The V end was cut by 4 bases, the J end by 7 bases, with 9 bases between. CDR1 is SGHDN, CDR2 FVKESK, per germline. This CDR3 is 12 amino acids long.

The V and J genes are TRBV4-3 and TRBJ2-7, with D unclear. This CDR3 contains 14 residues. Germline V gives CDR1 LGHNA, CDR2 YSLEER. V dropped 3 bases and J dropped 3 bases, with 12 bases sitting between them. CDR3 bases: TGCGCCAGCAGCCATGAATTAAACAGCTACGAGCAGTACTTC. Translated, it gives CASSHELNSYEQYF.

This chain joins TRBV27 and TRBJ2-1; maybe TRBD1 (6 bases). In germline, CDR1 is MNHEY, CDR2 SMNVEV (reference sequence). This CDR3 comprises 10 residues. The ends were cut back, 8 bases at V and 10 bases at J, with 9 bases in the middle. CDR3 region: CASGQIEQFF. CDR3 sequence (DNA): TGTGCCAGCGGACAGATAGAGCAGTTCTTC.

This sequence joins TRBV5-1 and TRBJ2-2; 8 bases map to TRBD2. The germline V gene has CDR1 SGHRS and CDR2 YFSETQ. With 3 bases clipped from V and 5 bases from J, the junction kept 6 bases outside the gene matches. This CDR3 is 15 amino acids long. The DNA for the CDR3 is TGCGCCAGCAGCTATAGCGGGACTGAAACCGGGGAGCTGTTTTTT. Amino acid sequence: CASSYSGTETGELFF.

The genes are TRBV19 and TRBJ2-7, with TRBD1 matching over 9 bases. This CDR3 has 15 amino acids. The junction had 9 bases not matched to a gene; V was cut back by 6 bases and J by 3 bases. Germline assignment: CDR1 LNHDA and CDR2 SQIVND (reference sequence). Here the CDR3 DNA reads TGTGCCAGTAGCATCCTCCAGGGACAGGGCTACGAGCAGTACTTC. Translation: CASSILQGQGYEQYF.

This chain uses TRBV6-1 with TRBJ2-1; 9 bases are a match to TRBD2. The junction had 10 bases not matched to a gene; V was cut back by 7 bases and J by 9 bases. CDR1 is MNHNS and CDR2 is SASEGT in the germline V gene. The length of the CDR3 is 14 residues. CDR3 sequence reads: CASTAGGGQVEQFF. The CDR3 nucleotides are TGTGCCAGCACCGCGGGGGGGGGCCAAGTTGAGCAGTTCTTC.

The chain recombines TRBV18 with TRBJ2-7; D is perhaps TRBD1 (6 bases). The germline gives CDR1 KGHSH, CDR2 LQKENI. Trimming pared 6 bases from V and 3 bases from J, leaving 9 bases between. The CDR3 spans 12 residues. The CDR3 region is CASSDRNYEQYF. The CDR3 nucleotides are TGTGCCAGCTCGGACAGAAACTACGAGCAGTACTTC.

This rearrangement joins TRBV27 to TRBJ1-5; weak D call: TRBD1 (5 bases). The CDR3 length is 15 residues. The germline V gene has CDR1 MNHEY and CDR2 SMNVEV (reference sequence). The V and J ends lost 6 bases and 3 bases respectively, with 15 bases between them. The CDR3 loop reads CASSGLRDDNQPQHF. CDR3 DNA sequence: TGTGCCAGCAGCGGACTCCGGGACGACAATCAGCCCCAGCATTTT.

V gene TRBV6-6 combines with J gene TRBJ2-1; either TRBD1 or TRBD2 may fit D (5 bases each). This CDR3 has 15 residues. The V and J ends lost 2 bases and 9 bases respectively, with 17 bases between them. From germline, CDR1 is MNHNY and CDR2 SVGAGI (reference sequence). Here the CDR3 reads CASSYPRDESFEQFF. Written as DNA, the CDR3 is TGTGCCAGCAGTTACCCTCGGGACGAATCATTTGAGCAGTTCTTC.

This rearrangement joins TRBV27 to TRBJ1-2; TRBD1 aligns across 7 bases. Germline lookup yields CDR1 MNHEY and CDR2 SMNVEV (reference sequence). The V segment lost 6 bases and the J segment 3 bases; nucleotides outside the gene matches: 16. CDR3 length equals 17 residues. The CDR3: CASRPYGQASRHYGYTF. The CDR3 DNA is TGTGCCAGCAGGCCCTATGGACAGGCGTCAAGGCACTATGGCTACACCTTC.

The chain combines TRBV9 with TRBJ1-1; D remains ambiguous. Trimming left V 4 bases short and J 4 bases short, with 11 bases between. The CDR3 totals 13 residues. Germline V CDR1 and CDR2: SGDLS, YYNGEE. CDR3 amino acids: CASSPGGPTEAFF. In nucleotides, the CDR3 is TGTGCCAGCAGCCCCGGTGGGCCCACTGAAGCTTTCTTT. The full variable domain, in which reference TRBV9 and TRBJ1-1 provide the parts outside the CDR3, is DSGVTQTPKHLITATGQRVTLRCSPRSGDLSVYWYQQSLDQGLQFLIQYYNGEERAKGNILERFSAQQFPDLHSELNLSSLELGDSALYFCASSPGGPTEAFFGQGTRLTVV.

The chain couples TRBV7-2 to TRBJ2-3; D gene uncertain. V was clipped by 3 bases and J by 0 bases, with 7 bases between them. The CDR3 contains 14 residues. Germline CDR1 and CDR2: SGHTA and FQGNSA. CDR3 protein: CASSFVPSTDTQYF. CDR3 sequence (DNA): TGTGCCAGCAGCTTCGTCCCTAGCACAGATACGCAGTATTTT.

The chain recombines TRBV27 with TRBJ1-1; D is perhaps TRBD1 (5 bases). The germline V gene encodes CDR1 MNHEY and CDR2 SMNVEV (reference sequence). This CDR3 spans 15 amino acids. V lost 6 bases to trimming and J lost 5 bases, with 19 bases between them. DNA of the CDR3: TGTGCCAGCAGCCCTTTAACCATTGGGGGGACTGAAGCTTTCTTT. Amino acid sequence: CASSPLTIGGTEAFF.

The chain is built from TRBV27 and TRBJ1-3, with D possibly being TRBD1 (6 bases). The CDR3 length is 15 residues. Germline-derived CDR1 and CDR2 are MNHEY and SMNVEV (reference sequence). The germline V and J ends were trimmed by 3 bases and 2 bases, with 11 bases remaining between them. CDR3 loop: CASSLGGGPGNTIYF. DNA for the CDR3: TGTGCCAGCAGTTTGGGAGGGGGGCCTGGAAACACCATATATTTT.

The rearrangement uses TRBV7-2 and TRBJ2-3; D not certain. V shed 1 base and J shed 9 bases, with 8 bases lying between them. From germline, CDR1 is SGHTA and CDR2 FQGNSA. This CDR3 region has 12 residues. The CDR3 DNA reads TGTGCCAGCAGCTTAGTGGGTAAGACGCAGTATTTT. Residues: CASSLVGKTQYF.

The rearrangement links TRBV6-1 to TRBJ1-2; D is unclear. Trimming took 4 bases from V and 3 from J, leaving 18 bases between them. Germline V gene data show CDR1 as MNHNS and CDR2 as SASEGT. The CDR3 runs to 16 residues. CDR3 DNA sequence: TGTGCCAGCAGTGTCCTGGGCTGGATTGAGGACTATGGCTACACCTTC. Protein: CASSVLGWIEDYGYTF.

This clone was observed once. The chain links TRBV4-1 to TRBJ1-1; D remains unclear. V was shortened by 1 base and J by 9 bases, with 9 bases between the two germline ends. CDR1 and CDR2 (germline): MGHRA, YSYEKL. The CDR3 covers 12 residues. As DNA, the CDR3 is TGCGCCAGCAGCCAAGTCACCGACAAAGCTTTCTTT. Protein product: CASSQVTDKAFF.

The genes are TRBV29-1 and TRBJ1-1, with TRBD1 matching 7 bases. This CDR3 spans 14 amino acids. CDR1 is SQVTM, CDR2 ANQGSEA, per germline. Losses at the gene ends were 0 bases for V and 4 bases for J; bases not matched to a gene: 5. CDR3: CSVEETGVFTEAFF. The CDR3 DNA sequence: TGCAGCGTTGAAGAAACAGGGGTATTCACTGAAGCTTTCTTT.

CDR3 residues: CASRPLGGGRSTAFF. The CDR3, as DNA: TGCGCCAGCAGACCGCTTGGTGGGGGGCGCTCAACGGCTTTCTTT. The rearrangement joins TRBV4-1 to TRBJ1-1, with D perhaps matching TRBD1 (6 bases). The germline V gene encodes CDR1 MGHRA and CDR2 YSYEKL. V was trimmed by 6 bases and J by 11 bases, leaving 25 bases between them. The CDR3 is 15 amino acids.

J is TRBJ1-2 and V is TRBV6-5; 7 nucleotides match TRBD1. Trimming took 0 bases from V and 5 from J; bases not matched to a gene: 3. The germline CDR1 and CDR2 sequences are MNHEY and SVGAGI. The CDR3 covers 14 residues. CDR3 region: CASSYSAGGYGYTF. The CDR3 nucleotides read TGTGCCAGCAGTTACTCGGCAGGGGGTTATGGCTACACCTTC.

This clone was recorded once. V is TRBV5-1 and J is TRBJ1-1; 9 positions agree with TRBD1. With 4 bases clipped from V and 2 bases from J, the junction kept 3 bases outside the gene matches. Germline V gene sequence: CDR1 SGHRS, CDR2 YFSETQ. The length of the CDR3 is 14 residues. The CDR3 DNA sequence: TGCGCCAGCAGCAAGGACAGGGGTAACACTGAAGCTTTCTTT. Encoded protein: CASSKDRGNTEAFF.